Described below is a single TCR beta chain sequence and its context. No antigen is known for it. The CDR3 has 13 residues. Losses at the gene ends were 5 bases for V and 1 base for J; bases not matched to a gene: 4. Germline V gives CDR1 DFQATT, CDR2 SNEGSKA (reference sequence). The record originates from a study of identical twins. Regarding the study as a whole: Part of the zero-insertion signal could reflect confounding by invariant MAIT and iNKT cells. Abundant beta clonotypes from cord blood bore fewer insertions; memory repertoires lacked this pattern.

After template switching added a universal primer site, the resulting cDNA carried unique molecular identifiers. TCRdb recomputed calls from the 5' RACE reads with MiXCR, one row per CDR3 protein. Counted here are 1.5 million to 2 million distinct CDR3 sequences, more than 30% occurring once; the ten biggest clones make up about 0.27%. This TCR derives from a newborn girl in good health. The genes are TRBV20-1 and TRBJ1-2, with 7 bases lining up with TRBD1. Sequenced material: cord blood. The CDR3 DNA is TGCAGTGCTCTGGGACAGTATAACTATGGCTACACCTTC. It translates to CSALGQYNYGYTF.